The 24 T cell receptor beta chains below were found in one sample sequenced in a study of blood T cells in healthy people across ages. Primers used in a second PCR of about 7 to 12 cycles were a sample-barcoded 5' primer and a J-beta primer mix. TCRdb passed the 5' RACE reads through MiXCR, listing each CDR3 protein once. In the table there are about 1 million distinct CDR3 sequences, under 55% of which are singletons. Sequencing input: blood. Receptors originate from a woman aged 60 to 75 in good health.

The chain couples TRBV20-1 to TRBJ1-5; 7 bases are a match to TRBD1. The CDR3 sequence is 13 residues long. J was trimmed by 3 bases and V by 4 bases; bases with no gene match: 3. The germline V gene has CDR1 DFQATT and CDR2 SNEGSKA (reference sequence). The CDR3, as DNA: TGCAGTGCTAAACAGGGGATCAATCAGCCCCAGCATTTT. Its protein is CSAKQGINQPQHF.

The chain couples TRBV29-1 to TRBJ1-1; 7 bases line up with TRBD1. Germline V gene lookup returns CDR1 SQVTM and CDR2 ANQGSEA. The CDR3 loop spans 15 amino acids. V dropped 2 bases and J dropped 0; count of bases not matched to a gene: 6. The CDR3 DNA reads TGCAGCGTTGAACGCCAGGGGGACCTGAACACTGAAGCTTTCTTT. Its protein product is CSVERQGDLNTEAFF.

This clonotype was found a few times. The J gene is TRBJ2-3, the V gene TRBV27; no definite D call. The CDR3 has 12 amino acids. Trimming left V 6 bases short and J 6 bases short, with 10 bases between. Germline CDR1 and CDR2: MNHEY and SMNVEV (reference sequence). The CDR3 nucleotides are TGTGCCAGCAGGCCTAGGCGGGATACGCAGTATTTT. Translated, it gives CASRPRRDTQYF.

This chain joins TRBV28 and TRBJ2-7; 7 positions agree with TRBD1. The V gene end was trimmed by 2 bases and the J gene end by 2 bases; junction bases not matched to a gene: 6. CDR3 length: 15 amino acids. The germline V gene encodes CDR1 MDHEN and CDR2 SYDVKM. The CDR3 protein is CASSLPGTDPYEQYF. DNA of the CDR3: TGTGCCAGCAGTTTACCCGGGACAGATCCCTACGAGCAGTACTTC. The complete variable domain, with remaining parts taken from reference TRBV28 and TRBJ2-7, reads DVKVTQSSRYLVKRTGEKVFLECVQDMDHENMFWYRQDPGLGLRLIYFSYDVKMKEKGDIPEGYSVSREKKERFSLILESASTNQTSMYLCASSLPGTDPYEQYFGPGTRLTVT.

This clonotype turned up a few times. The chain employs TRBV3-1 and TRBJ2-7; D is possibly TRBD1 (5 bases). The CDR3 consists of 13 residues. V dropped 7 bases and J dropped 6 bases, with 16 bases sitting between them. CDR1 is LGHDT, CDR2 YNNKEL, per germline (reference sequence). The CDR3 here is CASTPSTGFEQYF. The CDR3 DNA is TGTGCCAGCACTCCTTCCACAGGTTTCGAGCAGTACTTC.

Concerning this clonotype: One end of the junction is discordant with germline, which a read error may explain. The chain carries TRBV4-1 and TRBJ1-3; no firm D call. In germline, CDR1 is MGHRA, CDR2 YSYEKL. The CDR3 covers 18 residues. The CDR3 DNA sequence: TGCGCCAGCGGCCAAGGGATGGTGGGCGCCGACTCTGGAAACACCATATATTTT. It encodes CASGQGMVGADSGNTIYF.

The gene calls are TRBV20-1 and TRBJ2-6; 7 bases line up with TRBD2. The CDR3 length is 18 residues. Looked up from germline, CDR1 is DFQATT and CDR2 is SNEGSKA (reference sequence). J gave up 3 bases and V 3 bases, and 14 bases lay outside the gene matches. For the CDR3, the DNA is TGCAGTGCTAGGCCTGGGGGGGTGAGGGCGGATGGGGCCAACGTCCTGACTTTC. This codes for CSARPGGVRADGANVLTF.

The sample holds a few counts of this clonotype. One end of the junction fails to match germline, which may point to a read error. This sequence joins TRBV5-1 and TRBJ2-5; tentatively, D is TRBD2 (5 bases). The CDR3 has 12 amino acids. Per germline, CDR1 SGHRS and CDR2 YFSETQ. The DNA for the CDR3 is TGTGCCAGCAGCTTAGCGTACGGGGAGCAGTACTTC. Protein product: CASSLAYGEQYF.

This sequence joins TRBV4-2 and TRBJ2-2; D may be TRBD2 (7 bases). This CDR3 is built from 16 residues. V was cut by 0 bases and J by 4 bases, with 12 bases left in between. Germline assignment: CDR1 LGHNA and CDR2 YNFKEQ. The CDR3 protein is CASSQEGGARTGELFF. The DNA of the CDR3 is TGTGCCAGCAGCCAAGAAGGGGGGGCTCGCACCGGGGAGCTGTTTTTT.

The chain recombines TRBV6-5 with TRBJ2-7; D may be TRBD1 (6 bases). The germline V gene has CDR1 MNHEY and CDR2 SVGAGI. This CDR3 is built from 13 residues. V lost 2 bases, J lost 7 bases, and 12 bases lay in between. CDR3 amino acids: CASSYGGTREQYF. The CDR3 DNA follows: TGTGCCAGCAGTTACGGGGGCACCCGGGAGCAGTACTTC.

This clonotype was detected only a few times. The chain recombines TRBV3-1 with TRBJ1-6; D gene unclear. Between the trimmed V and J ends, which lost 1 base and 10 bases, there was a span of 8 bases. The CDR3 sequence is 13 residues long. Germline assignment: CDR1 LGHDT and CDR2 YNNKEL (reference sequence). The CDR3 sequence is CASSQGAISPLHF. CDR3 nucleotides: TGTGCCAGCAGCCAAGGAGCCATCTCACCCCTCCACTTT. The entire variable domain, with the rest obtained from reference TRBV3-1 and TRBJ1-6, is as follows: DTAVSQTPKYLVTQMGNDKSIKCEQNLGHDTMYWYKQDSKKFLKIMFSYNNKELIINETVPNRFSPKSPDKAHLNLHINSLELGDSAVYFCASSQGAISPLHFGNGTRLTVT.

The V call is TRBV7-6, the J call TRBJ2-7, with unresolved D. The germline V gene encodes CDR1 SGHVS and CDR2 FNYEAQ. This CDR3 has 14 amino acids. V shed 5 bases and J shed 3 bases, with 14 bases lying between them. The CDR3, as DNA: TGTGCCAGCAGCGTAGAAGGGATTAACTACGAGCAGTACTTC. Its protein is CASSVEGINYEQYF. Using reference TRBV7-6 and TRBJ2-7 for the parts outside the CDR3, the full variable domain is GAGVSQSPRYKVTKRGQDVALRCDPISGHVSLYWYRQALGQGPEFLTYFNYEAQQDKSGLPNDRFSAERPEGSISTLTIQRTEQRDSAMYRCASSVEGINYEQYFGPGTRLTVT.

In its sample, this clonotype was seen a few times. The J gene is TRBJ1-1, the V gene TRBV21-1; no check of the table's D call, TRBD1, against the DNA was made. TRBV21-1 is a pseudogene. The CDR3 is made up of 15 amino acids. The CDR3 coding sequence is TGTGCCAGCAGCTTTATTCAGGGGCTGTTGACTGAAGCTTTCTTT. This encodes CASSFIQGLLTEAFF.

This clonotype was recorded once. V gene TRBV3-1 combines with J gene TRBJ1-2; D might be TRBD1 (5 bases). Germline lookup yields CDR1 LGHDT and CDR2 YNNKEL (reference sequence). Trimming took 0 bases from V and 8 from J, leaving 10 bases between them. CDR3 length: 13 amino acids. The CDR3 DNA reads TGTGCCAGCAGCCAAGATCCCGGGGGAGGCTACACCTTC. Amino acids: CASSQDPGGGYTF.

The chain recombines TRBV6-5 with TRBJ1-2; D is perhaps TRBD1 (5 bases). V was cut by 8 bases and J by 8 bases, with 15 bases left in between. Germline loops: CDR1 MNHEY, CDR2 SVGAGI. The CDR3 sequence is 12 residues long. The CDR3 region has the DNA TGTGCCAGCGGGACGGGGGGGTACGGCTACACCTTC. Protein sequence: CASGTGGYGYTF.

This clonotype has a count of ten or more. This chain connects TRBV28 to TRBJ1-5; tentative D call: TRBD1 (6 bases). Looked up from germline, CDR1 is MDHEN and CDR2 is SYDVKM. The V end was cut by 4 bases, the J end by 1 base, with 8 bases between. The CDR3 covers 14 residues. The CDR3 DNA reads as TGTGCCAGCAGTTACAGGGAGAGCAATCAGCCCCAGCATTTT. Its protein is CASSYRESNQPQHF.

The chain joins TRBV7-7 to TRBJ2-3, with 7 bases lining up with TRBD2. The CDR3 has 15 amino acids. V lost 5 bases to trimming and J lost 6 bases; unmatched junction nucleotides: 11. Per the germline V gene, CDR1 is SSHAT and CDR2 is FNYEAQ (reference sequence). This CDR3 reads CASSQAGGGWDTQYF. For the CDR3, the DNA is TGTGCCAGCAGCCAAGCGGGCGGGGGATGGGATACGCAGTATTTT.

V gene TRBV10-1 combines with J gene TRBJ1-4, with TRBD1 as a possible D gene (6 bases). Trimming took 6 bases from V and 5 from J, leaving 22 bases between them. The CDR3 consists of 17 residues. The V gene's germline CDR1 is WNHNN and CDR2 SYGVQD (reference sequence). CDR3 region: CASRKSSDRQDNEKLFF. For the CDR3, the DNA is TGCGCCAGCAGAAAGAGTTCTGATCGACAGGACAATGAAAAACTGTTTTTT.

This clonotype has a handful of counts. The chain is built from TRBV27 and TRBJ2-1; the D is unclear. Germline values: CDR1 MNHEY, CDR2 SMNVEV (reference sequence). V lost 3 bases and J 0 bases, leaving 6 bases between the germline ends. The CDR3 loop spans 14 amino acids. The CDR3 reads CASSFGASYNEQFF. CDR3 nucleotide sequence: TGTGCCAGCAGTTTTGGTGCCTCCTACAATGAGCAGTTCTTC.

The chain couples TRBV12-3 or TRBV12-4 to TRBJ1-5; D gene uncertain. The CDR3 loop spans 13 amino acids. V lost 8 bases and J 5 bases, leaving 13 bases between the germline ends. CDR3 region: CASSNEIDQPQHF. CDR3 DNA: TGTGCCAGCTCCAATGAGATTGATCAGCCCCAGCATTTT.

V gene TRBV20-1 combines with J gene TRBJ2-5, with D perhaps being TRBD1 or TRBD2 (5 bases each). This CDR3 contains 13 residues. Germline-derived CDR1 and CDR2 are DFQATT and SNEGSKA (reference sequence). The V end was cut by 4 bases, the J end by 6 bases, with 15 bases between. The DNA for the CDR3 is TGCAGTGCTAACATGGGAAGGGGACAGACCCAGTACTTC. Amino acids: CSANMGRGQTQYF.

This clonotype has just one count. The CDR3 loop is CASRAQGETQYF. CDR3 bases: TGTGCCAGCCGCGCACAGGGTGAGACCCAGTACTTC. V usage is TRBV6-5 and J usage is TRBJ2-5; the D gene is possibly TRBD1 (6 bases). Trimming removed 8 bases from V and 5 bases from J, with 12 bases in between. Germline V gene sequence: CDR1 MNHEY, CDR2 SVGAGI. There are 12 residues in the CDR3.

V gene TRBV6-1 combines with J gene TRBJ1-1, with 8 bases aligning to TRBD1. CDR1 MNHNS and CDR2 SASEGT come from the germline V gene. This CDR3 is built from 14 residues. V gave up 6 bases and J gave up 3 bases; unmatched junction bases: 6. The CDR3 sequence: CASSVQGGHTEAFF. The CDR3 DNA is TGTGCCAGCAGCGTACAGGGGGGGCACACTGAAGCTTTCTTT.

The gene calls are TRBV12-3 or TRBV12-4 and TRBJ2-7; 8 bases agree with TRBD1. V lost 0 bases to trimming and J lost 5 bases; unmatched junction nucleotides: 12. The CDR3 loop spans 17 amino acids. For the CDR3, the DNA is TGTGCCAGCAGTTTAGCGCTAAGGAGGACAGGGAGCAACGAGCAGTACTTC. This gives the protein CASSLALRRTGSNEQYF.